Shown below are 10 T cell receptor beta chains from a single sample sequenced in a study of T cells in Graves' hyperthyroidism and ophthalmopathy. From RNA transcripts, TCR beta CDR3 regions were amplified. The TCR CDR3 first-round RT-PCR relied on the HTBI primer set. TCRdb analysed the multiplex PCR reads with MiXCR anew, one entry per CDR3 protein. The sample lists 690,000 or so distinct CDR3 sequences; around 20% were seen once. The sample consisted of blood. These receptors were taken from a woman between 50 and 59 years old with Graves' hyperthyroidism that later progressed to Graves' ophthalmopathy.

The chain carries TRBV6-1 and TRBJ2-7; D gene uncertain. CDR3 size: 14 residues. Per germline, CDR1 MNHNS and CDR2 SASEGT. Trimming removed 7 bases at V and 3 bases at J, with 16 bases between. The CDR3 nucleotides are TGTGCCAGCATTTCCCCGGGTGGTAGCTACGAGCAGTACTTC. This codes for CASISPGGSYEQYF.

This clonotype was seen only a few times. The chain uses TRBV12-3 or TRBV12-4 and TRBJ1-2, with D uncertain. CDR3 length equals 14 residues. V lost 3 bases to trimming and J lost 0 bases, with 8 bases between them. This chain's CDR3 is CASSLRRANYGYTF. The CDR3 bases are TGTGCCAGCAGTTTGAGGAGAGCTAACTATGGCTACACCTTC.

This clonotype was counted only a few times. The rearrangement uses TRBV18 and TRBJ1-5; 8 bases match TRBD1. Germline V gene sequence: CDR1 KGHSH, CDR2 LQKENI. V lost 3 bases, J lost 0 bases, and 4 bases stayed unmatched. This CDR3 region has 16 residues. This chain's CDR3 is CASSPSDRDSNQPQHF. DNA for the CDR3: TGTGCCAGCTCACCTTCGGACAGGGATAGCAATCAGCCCCAGCATTTT.

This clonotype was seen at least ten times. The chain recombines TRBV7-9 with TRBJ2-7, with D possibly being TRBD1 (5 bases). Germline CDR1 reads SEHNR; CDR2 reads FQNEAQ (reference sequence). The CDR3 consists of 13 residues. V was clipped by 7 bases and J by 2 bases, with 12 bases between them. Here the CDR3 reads CASNAGIPYEQYF. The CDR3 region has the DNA TGTGCCAGCAATGCAGGGATCCCCTACGAGCAGTACTTC.

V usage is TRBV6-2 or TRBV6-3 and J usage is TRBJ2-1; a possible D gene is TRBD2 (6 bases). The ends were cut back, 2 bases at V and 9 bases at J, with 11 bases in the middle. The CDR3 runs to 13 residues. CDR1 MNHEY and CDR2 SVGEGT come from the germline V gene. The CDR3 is CASSYVKEGEQFF. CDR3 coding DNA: TGTGCCAGCAGTTACGTTAAGGAGGGTGAGCAGTTCTTC.

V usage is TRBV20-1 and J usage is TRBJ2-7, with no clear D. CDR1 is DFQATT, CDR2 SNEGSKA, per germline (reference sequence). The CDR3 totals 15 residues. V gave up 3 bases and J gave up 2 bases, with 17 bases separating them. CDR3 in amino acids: CSASPADLAAYEQYF. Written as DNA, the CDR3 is TGCAGTGCTAGTCCCGCGGATTTGGCTGCCTACGAGCAGTACTTC.

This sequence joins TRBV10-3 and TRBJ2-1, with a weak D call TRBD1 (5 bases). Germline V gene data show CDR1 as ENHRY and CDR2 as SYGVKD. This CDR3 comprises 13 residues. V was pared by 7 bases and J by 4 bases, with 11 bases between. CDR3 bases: TGTGCCATCAATCCTACAGGATACAATGAGCAGTTCTTC. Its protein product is CAINPTGYNEQFF.

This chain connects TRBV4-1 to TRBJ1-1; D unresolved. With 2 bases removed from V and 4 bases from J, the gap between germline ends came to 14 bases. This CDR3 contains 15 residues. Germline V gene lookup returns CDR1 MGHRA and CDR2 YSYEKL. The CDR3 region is CASSQRTERATEAFF. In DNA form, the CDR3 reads TGCGCCAGCAGCCAAAGGACGGAGAGGGCCACTGAAGCTTTCTTT.

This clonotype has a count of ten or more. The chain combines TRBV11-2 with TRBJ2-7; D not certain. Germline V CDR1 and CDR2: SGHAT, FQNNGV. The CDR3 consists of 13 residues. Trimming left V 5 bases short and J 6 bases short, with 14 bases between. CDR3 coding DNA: TGTGCCAGCAGCCTTCGGTTTCTGTTCGAGCAGTACTTC. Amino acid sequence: CASSLRFLFEQYF.

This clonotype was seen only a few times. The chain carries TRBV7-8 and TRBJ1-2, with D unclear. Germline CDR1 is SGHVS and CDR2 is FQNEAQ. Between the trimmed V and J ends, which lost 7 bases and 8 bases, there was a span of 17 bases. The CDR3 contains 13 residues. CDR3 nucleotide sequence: TGTGCCAGCACCCCAAAGGGTCCGTTCGGCTACACCTTC. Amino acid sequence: CASTPKGPFGYTF. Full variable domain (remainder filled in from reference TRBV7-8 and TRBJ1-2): GAGVSQSPRYKVAKRGQDVALRCDPISGHVSLFWYQQALGQGPEFLTYFQNEAQLDKSGLPSDRFFAERPEGSVSTLKIQRTQQEDSAVYLCASTPKGPFGYTFGSGTRLTVV.